This T cell receptor beta chain was obtained from a study of blood T cells in healthy people across ages. Background on the study: In model experiments, template switching was able to capture about one barcoded beta molecule for every two T cells that were present.

V was pared by 7 bases and J by 3 bases, with 5 bases of the junction left unmatched. The CDR3 runs 13 residues. The germline gives CDR1 SQVTM, CDR2 ANQGSEA. The authors ran a second PCR of 7 to 11 cycles using a sample-barcoded 5' primer and a J-beta primer mix. TCRdb recomputed calls from the 5' RACE reads with MiXCR, one row per CDR3 protein. The sample yields hundreds of thousands of distinct CDR3 sequences, approximately 31% seen once. Each sample gave at least 6.5 million isolated PBMCs. This clonotype came up many times. Sample: blood. The gene calls are TRBV29-1 and TRBJ1-2; 10 nucleotides align to TRBD1. This receptor was identified in a woman older than 75 in good health. CDR3 protein: CSAAGTGDYGYTF. The CDR3 nucleotides are TGCAGCGCCGCTGGGACAGGGGACTATGGCTACACCTTC.